The rows below give T cell receptor beta chains drawn from one sample of a study of T cells after yellow fever vaccination. TCRdb re-analysed the 5' RACE reads in MiXCR, keeping a single row per CDR3 protein. This repertoire shows over 200,000 distinct CDR3 sequences, around 6.7% found once; its top ten account for about 1%. The sequences come from CD4+ T cells sorted from PBMCs, collected on the day of the yellow fever booster vaccination. The receptors come from a young man who received the YFV17D yellow fever vaccine. Both conserved end residues are part of each CDR3. The D gene is left open where the match is weak. Where a row states a size, it is once, few, many or the class of an expanded clone; other rows omit it.

clone_size,v_call,j_call,d_call,cdr3_nt,cdr3_aa
many,TRBV20-1,TRBJ2-5,NA,TGCAGTGCTAGAGATCTATCGACCCAGTACTTC,CSARDLSTQYF
NA,TRBV20-1,TRBJ2-4,TRBD1,TGCAGTGCAAAATCCGGGACAGCACTAAACATTCAGTACTTC,CSAKSGTALNIQYF
many,TRBV9,TRBJ2-1,TRBD1,TGTGCCAGCAGCGTTTCGCCTGACAGGGGCGTTGAGCAGTTCTTC,CASSVSPDRGVEQFF
NA,TRBV20-1,TRBJ1-4,NA,TGCAGTGCTACCCGACCCCGAGGCGAAAAACTGTTTTTT,CSATRPRGEKLFF
many,TRBV7-6,TRBJ1-1,NA,TGTGCCAGCAGCTTAGTGCAGGGCGGAAGGACTGAAGCTTTCTTT,CASSLVQGGRTEAFF
few,TRBV5-1,TRBJ1-1,NA,TGCGCCAGCAGCTTAAACGGACAGTACACTGAAGCTTTCTTT,CASSLNGQYTEAFF
NA,TRBV5-4,TRBJ1-1,TRBD1,TGTGCCAGCAGCGTAAGAGGGGCAGGGGGAATAATTTGGACTGAAGCTTTCTTT,CASSVRGAGGIIWTEAFF
many,TRBV5-1,TRBJ2-6,TRBD1,TGCGCCAGCAGCTTGGGACAGGGATCGACTGGGGCCAACGTCCTGACTTTC,CASSLGQGSTGANVLTF
few,TRBV5-1,TRBJ1-2,NA,TGCGCCAGCAGCCCTGGTGGGGTTAACTATGGCTACACCTTC,CASSPGGVNYGYTF
NA,TRBV19,TRBJ2-1,TRBD2,TGTGCCAGTAGTATACTAGCGGGCAACCCCCCCTACAATGAGCAGTTCTTC,CASSILAGNPPYNEQFF
NA,TRBV7-9,TRBJ1-1,NA,TGTGCCAGCAGCCCTTCAAACAGGGACACTGAAGCTTTCTTT,CASSPSNRDTEAFF
many,TRBV28,TRBJ2-5,NA,TGTGCCAGCAGTATAATCCAGGGGAGACAGTACTTC,CASSIIQGRQYF
many,TRBV11-2,TRBJ2-1,NA,TGTGCCAGCAGGACACTTGCGGGTCTTACCGGATCCTACAATGAGCAGTTCTTC,CASRTLAGLTGSYNEQFF
few,TRBV10-3,TRBJ2-5,NA,TGTGCCATCAGTTGGGACGGAAGGGAGACCCAGTACTTC,CAISWDGRETQYF
many,TRBV20-1,TRBJ2-3,NA,TGCAGTGCTTCACGTAGCGGAAGCACAGATACGCAGTATTTT,CSASRSGSTDTQYF
NA,TRBV11-2,TRBJ2-6,NA,TGTGCCAGCAGCTTAATGGTGGGTGGGGCCAACGTCCTGACTTTC,CASSLMVGGANVLTF
many,TRBV5-6,TRBJ1-1,NA,TGTGCCAGCAGCTTGGGGCAGAGAAACACTGAAGCTTTCTTT,CASSLGQRNTEAFF
many,TRBV20-1,TRBJ1-2,TRBD1,TGCAGTGCTAGTGCTCCCCGGACAGGGAACTATGGCTACACCTTC,CSASAPRTGNYGYTF
many,TRBV24-1,TRBJ2-3,NA,TGTGCCACCAGTGATTTAGCGGACCGAAAGGATACGCAGTATTTT,CATSDLADRKDTQYF
many,TRBV3-1,TRBJ2-5,NA,TGTGCCAGCAGCCAAGTCCAAGAGACCCAGTACTTC,CASSQVQETQYF
NA,TRBV28,TRBJ2-7,TRBD1,TGTGCCAGCAGTTTACAGGGGGCTTCGTACGAGCAGTACTTC,CASSLQGASYEQYF
few,TRBV27,TRBJ2-7,TRBD1,TGTGCCAGCGGGCCTCGACAGGGGAGGACCTACGAGCAGTACTTC,CASGPRQGRTYEQYF
many,TRBV27,TRBJ2-5,TRBD2,TGTGCCAGCAGTCCCGGGTGGCCCGGGGGGAGCCAGTACTTC,CASSPGWPGGSQYF
many,TRBV12-3/TRBV12-4,TRBJ2-2,NA,TGTGCCAGCAGCTCATACAGGGATTCCACCGGGGAGCTGTTTTTT,CASSSYRDSTGELFF